A single sample gave rise to the 6 T cell receptor beta chains below, sequenced in a study of response to subunit inactivated influenza vaccine. TCRdb re-called the RT-PCR reads with MiXCR, one entry per CDR3 protein. The table records 610,000 or so distinct CDR3 sequences, 14% of them present only once. The sample was PBMCs from blood, taken roughly 13 days after vaccination. The receptors here all came from a man aged 50-60 years who received an inactivated influenza vaccine.

This clonotype has a handful of counts. The CDR3: CASSYMSTTSGRGDEQFF. The CDR3 DNA is TGTGCCAGCAGTTACATGTCGACAACGAGCGGGAGAGGGGATGAGCAGTTCTTC. The V and J genes are TRBV6-2 or TRBV6-3 and TRBJ2-1, with TRBD2 matching 8 bases. Trimming cost V 2 bases and J 8 bases; bases outside gene matches: 17. CDR1 and CDR2 (germline): MNHEY, SVGEGT. CDR3 length: 18 residues.

The CDR3 region has the DNA TGTGCCAGTAAGGGCAGCCAAGAGACCCAGTACTTC. Its protein is CASKGSQETQYF. The V call is TRBV19, the J call TRBJ2-5, with no clear D. There are 12 residues in the CDR3. The V gene lost 7 bases and the J gene lost 1 base, with 7 bases spanning the gap. CDR1 and CDR2 from the germline V gene are LNHDA and SQIVND (reference sequence).

The sample holds a few counts of this clonotype. The chain employs TRBV11-2 and TRBJ2-3, with TRBD2 identical over 7 bases. Per germline, CDR1 SGHAT and CDR2 FQNNGV. The CDR3 covers 14 residues. Trimming cost V 0 bases and J 7 bases; bases outside gene matches: 4. CDR3 DNA sequence: TGTGCCAGCAGCTTAGAGCTAGCGGCTAATACGCAGTATTTT. It translates to CASSLELAANTQYF.

This rearrangement joins TRBV2 to TRBJ1-6; D is unclear. CDR3 length: 16 amino acids. V was trimmed by 6 bases and J by 1 base, leaving 13 bases between them. The V gene's germline CDR1 is SNHLY and CDR2 FYNNEI. CDR3 sequence: CASRKMAGSYNSPLHF. The CDR3 coding sequence is TGTGCCAGCAGAAAAATGGCGGGGTCCTATAATTCACCCCTCCACTTT.

This clonotype has more than one count but fewer than ten. The chain employs TRBV29-1 and TRBJ2-5, with 8 bases that match TRBD1. The J segment lost 2 bases and the V segment lost 7 bases, leaving 9 bases of the junction unmatched. CDR1 and CDR2 (germline): SQVTM, ANQGSEA. The CDR3 runs 14 residues. The CDR3 loop reads CSGRQGAGQETQYF. The DNA of the CDR3 is TGCAGCGGGAGGCAGGGGGCTGGGCAAGAGACCCAGTACTTC.

The rearrangement joins TRBV5-5 to TRBJ1-1, with D tentatively TRBD1 (6 bases). The germline gives CDR1 SGHKS, CDR2 YYEKEE (reference sequence). The CDR3 runs 14 residues. Trimming left V 4 bases short and J 5 bases short, with 15 bases between. The CDR3 spells CASSRNRARTEAFF. The DNA for the CDR3 is TGTGCCAGCAGCCGAAACAGGGCAAGGACTGAAGCTTTCTTT. The full variable domain, completed using reference TRBV5-5 and TRBJ1-1, is DAGVTQSPTHLIKTRGQQVTLRCSPISGHKSVSWYQQVLGQGPQFIFQYYEKEERGRGNFPDRFSARQFPNYSSELNVNALLLGDSALYLCASSRNRARTEAFFGQGTRLTVV.